Here is one TCR beta chain with its context. Its binding antigen is unknown. No base qualities exist here, and no much larger clone lies one base off it. Taken from cysteine to phenylalanine, the CDR3 has 16 residues. The retained sequence is limited to the CDR3, 48 bases, with the frame set at the first base. Based on the germline V gene, the CDR1 and CDR2 sequences are SGDLS and YYNGEE. A distance of 15 bases separates the germline ends of V and J, which lose 2 bases and 4 bases respectively. The data belong to a study of vaccination effects on CD4 cells after COVID-19 (dated by TCRdb to 2021 to 2024). About the full investigation: Each participant got two doses of an mRNA SARS-CoV-2 vaccine, either BNT162b2 or mRNA-1273. The full study included fewer than eleven COVID-19 convalescent patients and a handful of SARS-CoV-2-naive healthy vaccine recipients. In a couple of convalescent patients, pre-vaccine samples were collected 16 days and one week ahead of the first dose, 142 and 148 days after COVID-19 diagnosis. SARS-CoV-2 spike-specific CD4+ TCR repertoires from before and after mRNA vaccination were compared in COVID-19 convalescent patients and in infection-naive vaccine recipients. The Oncomine TCR Beta short-read assay on an Illumina iSeq 100 was used to sequence cultures from other donors in the study.

Study-wide conclusions, independent of this receptor: Marked clonal contraction was observed in both infection-induced and vaccine-induced clones at late post-vaccination timepoints, consistent with waning T cell responses. In convalescent patients, the post-vaccine spike-reactive repertoire consisted mainly of new vaccine-induced clones, largely distinct from infection-induced clones. Only a small number of convalescent patients were included, and no early post-infection timepoints were available, which limited the study.

Libraries were built with the immunoSEQ multiplex PCR assay. TCR beta CDR3 sequencing was performed on DNA from the cultured, isolated CD4+ T cells. On the study's bioinformatics: Non-productive TCR sequences were removed and reads were trimmed to the CDR3 region, keeping CDR3s of at least 7 amino acids. The MANAFEST web app was used to identify antigen-specific clonotypes by comparing expansion in peptide wells with expansion in reference cultures. To be called positive, a clone needed expansion at FDR<0.05 compared with the reference and with all other wells, an odds ratio greater than 5, and a frequency greater than 0.1% in two replicate wells. A clonotype was called cross-reactive if it was significantly expanded both in SARS-CoV-2 spike wells and in at least one common cold coronavirus spike condition. Levenshtein distance calculated with the stringdist R package was used to assess CDR3 similarity, and unrooted trees were constructed with ape in R 3.6.1. TCRdb provides this immuneACCESS table in a form limited to in-frame rearrangements. Some clones are lacking; in checked studies, under half of them reflect an unresolved V gene, and why the rest are absent is not known. V, J and clone size reflect that table, while D and trimming were determined from the DNA. This sample comprises about 34,000 clones, just under 75% of them detected only once. The ten largest clones represent roughly 33% of the sample.

In the ViraFEST assay, PBMC were stimulated with viral peptide pools, and antigen-specific CD4+ T cell clonotypes were then identified by expansion using TCR sequencing. After around eleven days of culture, CD4+ T cells were isolated with the EasySep CD4+ T cell isolation kit. PCR-confirmed SARS-CoV-2 infection had occurred in convalescent patients between March and December 2020, before the Alpha, Beta and Delta variants emerged in the United States. Each well held 1.5 million to 2 million PBMC cultured in IMDM containing around 5% human AB serum, around 10 IU/ml IL-2 and gentamicin, along with approximately 10 ug/ml peptides. On days 3 and 7, half of the culture medium was replaced with fresh IL-2-containing medium. Each peptide stimulation condition was cultured in triplicate wells unless otherwise noted. PBMC were separated from whole blood using Ficoll-Paque Plus gradient centrifugation and were then either cryopreserved at -140C or used fresh. The QIAamp micro DNA kit was used to extract genomic DNA from the cultured CD4+ T cells.

The sequence links TRBV9 to TRBJ1-4; confidence is insufficient to name the D gene. The specimen comprised CD4+ T cells from PBMCs cultured with a peptide pool, sampled before COVID-19 vaccination. The sequence came from a human donor who had a prior SARS-CoV-2 infection. The nucleotide sequence is TGTGCCAGCAGCGTCACCCCGGGCCCACATAATGAAAAACTGTTTTTT. It translates as CASSVTPGPHNEKLFF.